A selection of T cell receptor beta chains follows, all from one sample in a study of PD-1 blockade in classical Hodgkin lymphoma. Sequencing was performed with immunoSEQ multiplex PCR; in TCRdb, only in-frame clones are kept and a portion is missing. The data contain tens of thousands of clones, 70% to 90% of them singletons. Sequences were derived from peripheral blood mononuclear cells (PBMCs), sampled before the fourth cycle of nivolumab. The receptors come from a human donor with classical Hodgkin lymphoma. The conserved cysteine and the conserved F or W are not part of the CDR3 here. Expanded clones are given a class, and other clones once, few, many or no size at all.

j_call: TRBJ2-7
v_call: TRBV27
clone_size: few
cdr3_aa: ASSPRDGAYEQY

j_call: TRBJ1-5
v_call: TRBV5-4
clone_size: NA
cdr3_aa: ASSPEEKWFDQPQH

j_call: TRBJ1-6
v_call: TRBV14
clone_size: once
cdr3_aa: ASSRTGSSYNSPLH

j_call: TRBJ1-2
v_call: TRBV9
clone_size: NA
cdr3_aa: ASSVSADRDYGYT

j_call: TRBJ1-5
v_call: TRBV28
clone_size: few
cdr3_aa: ASSATLGQVGFQPQH

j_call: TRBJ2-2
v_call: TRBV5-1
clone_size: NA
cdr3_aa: ASSIRDRNTGELF

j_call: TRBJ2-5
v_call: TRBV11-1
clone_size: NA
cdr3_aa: ASSYDGGTQY

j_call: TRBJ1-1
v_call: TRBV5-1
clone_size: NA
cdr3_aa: ASRATSGEEAF

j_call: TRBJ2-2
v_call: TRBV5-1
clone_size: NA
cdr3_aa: ASSNFTGELF

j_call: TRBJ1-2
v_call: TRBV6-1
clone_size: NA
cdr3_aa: ASQGQGAGD

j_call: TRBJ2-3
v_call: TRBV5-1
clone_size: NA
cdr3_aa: ASSGTSTDTQY

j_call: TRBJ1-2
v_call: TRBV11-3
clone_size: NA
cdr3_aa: ASSLRRGWVLNGYT

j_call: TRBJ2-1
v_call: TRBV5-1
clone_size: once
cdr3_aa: ASSLISQGPHNEQF

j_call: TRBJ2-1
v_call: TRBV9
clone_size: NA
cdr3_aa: ASSPRAGSIYNEQF

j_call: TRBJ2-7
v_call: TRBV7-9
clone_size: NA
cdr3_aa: ASSQTLGLAGVPYEQY

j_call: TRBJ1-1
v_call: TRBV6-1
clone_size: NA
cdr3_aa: ASSEQGEVTEAF

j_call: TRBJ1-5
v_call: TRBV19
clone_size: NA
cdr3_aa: ASLQGGQPQH

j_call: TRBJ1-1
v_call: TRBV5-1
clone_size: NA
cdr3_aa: ASTPGTGHTEAF

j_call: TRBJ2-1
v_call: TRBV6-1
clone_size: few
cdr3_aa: ASSEEAGGPNEQF

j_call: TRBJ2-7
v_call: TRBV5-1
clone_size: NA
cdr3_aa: ASSQDSPLFGEQY

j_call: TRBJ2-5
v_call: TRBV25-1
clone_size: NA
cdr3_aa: ASKESPTETQY

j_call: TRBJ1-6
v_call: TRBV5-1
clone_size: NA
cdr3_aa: ASSLADLGNSPLH

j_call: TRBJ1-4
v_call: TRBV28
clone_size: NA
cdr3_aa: ASSLNSQGYEKLF

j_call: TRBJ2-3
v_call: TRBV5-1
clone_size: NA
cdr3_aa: ASSLDGLSTDTQY

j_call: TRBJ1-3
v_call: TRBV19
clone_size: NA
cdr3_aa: ASSIWTGDRNTIY

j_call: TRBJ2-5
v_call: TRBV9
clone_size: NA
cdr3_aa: ASSPRGVRETQY

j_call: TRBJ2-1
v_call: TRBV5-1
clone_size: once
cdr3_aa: ASRGQGFANEQF

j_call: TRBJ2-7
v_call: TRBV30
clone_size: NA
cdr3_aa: AWGQESYEQY

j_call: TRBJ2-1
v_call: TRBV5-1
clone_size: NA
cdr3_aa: ASSPSGAPNEQF